The rows below give T cell receptor beta chains drawn from one sample of a study of cytomegalovirus exposure and HLA in healthy donors. Some clones are missing from TCRdb's copy, which holds only in-frame ones; the method was immunoSEQ multiplex PCR. The sample lists fewer than 150,000 clones, roughly 86% seen once, with over 4% in the top ten. The sequencing sample was made of PBMCs. The receptors derive from a man aged 18 to 29 in good health and CMV-seronegative. The CDR3 runs from the conserved cysteine through the conserved F or W. A D gene is named only where the DNA matches it firmly. Clone size is given for some rows only: seen once, a few or many times, or a class if the clone is expanded.

>-|TRBV6-5|TRBD1|TRBJ1-1
CASSYDRVNTEAFF
TGTGCCAGCAGTTACGACAGGGTGAACACTGAAGCTTTCTTT
>once|TRBV5-1|-|TRBJ2-2
CASSSSPENTGELFF
TGCGCCAGCAGCTCCTCTCCAGAGAACACCGGGGAGCTGTTTTTT
>-|TRBV6-1|TRBD1|TRBJ2-7
CASSEPGQRRGAGQYF
TGTGCCAGCAGTGAGCCGGGACAGCGTAGAGGTGCTGGGCAGTACTTC
>-|TRBV7-8|TRBD2|TRBJ2-2
CASSLVILAGAGGSTGELFF
TGTGCCAGCAGCCTTGTGATACTAGCGGGAGCGGGAGGGAGCACCGGGGAGCTGTTTTTT
>-|TRBV9|-|TRBJ2-2
CASSATDTLPGELFF
TGTGCCAGCAGCGCGACAGATACACTCCCCGGGGAGCTGTTTTTT
>-|TRBV6-5|-|TRBJ1-3
CASSATLSSGNTIYF
TGTGCCAGCAGTGCCACCTTGAGCTCTGGAAACACCATATATTTT
>-|TRBV7-9|-|TRBJ1-4
CASSRLPRGEKLFF
TGTGCCAGCAGCAGACTACCCCGAGGTGAAAAACTGTTTTTT
>-|TRBV18|TRBD2|TRBJ2-5
CASSPQRSLAGVRETQYF
TGTGCCAGCTCACCCCAACGGAGTCTAGCGGGAGTAAGAGAGACCCAGTACTTC
>-|TRBV27|-|TRBJ2-2
CASSPKTGYTGELFF
TGTGCCAGCAGTCCTAAAACAGGGTACACCGGGGAGCTGTTTTTT
>-|TRBV5-6|-|TRBJ2-6
CASSSNLDSSGANVLTF
TGTGCCAGCAGCTCAAACCTGGACAGCTCTGGGGCCAACGTCCTGACTTTC
>few|TRBV30|-|TRBJ1-2
CATSTANYGYTF
TGTGCCACCTCGACAGCCAACTATGGCTACACCTTC
>once|TRBV30|-|TRBJ1-1
CASKRVNTEAFF
TGTGCCTCAAAACGGGTGAACACTGAAGCTTTCTTT
>few|TRBV11-2|-|TRBJ2-1
CASSAVLYNEQFF
TGTGCCAGCAGCGCGGTACTCTACAATGAGCAGTTCTTC
>-|TRBV9|-|TRBJ2-3
CASSGEAGLTDTQYF
TGTGCCAGCAGCGGGGAAGCGGGCCTCACAGATACGCAGTATTTT
>-|TRBV6-1|-|TRBJ2-6
CASSERRESSGANVLTF
TGTGCCAGCAGTGAAAGGCGGGAAAGCTCTGGGGCCAACGTCCTGACTTTC
>-|TRBV4-1|TRBD1|TRBJ1-2
CASSQLQGVSGGYTF
TGCGCCAGCAGCCAGTTACAGGGGGTCTCGGGAGGCTACACCTTC
>-|TRBV19|TRBD1|TRBJ2-3
CASTQSGGGTDTQYF
TGTGCCAGTACTCAATCAGGGGGCGGCACAGATACGCAGTATTTT
>-|TRBV29-1|-|TRBJ2-1
CSVRFDNEQFF
TGCAGCGTCCGTTTCGACAATGAGCAGTTCTTC
>-|TRBV6-1|TRBD1|TRBJ2-7
CASRSRQGPNYEQYF
TGTGCCAGCAGGAGTAGACAGGGCCCAAACTACGAGCAGTACTTC
>-|TRBV6-5|TRBD2|TRBJ2-5
CASSYSEGGETQYF
TGTGCCAGCAGTTACTCGGAGGGAGGGGAGACCCAGTACTTC
>-|TRBV2|TRBD1|TRBJ1-1
CASPTGGSVASEAFF
TGTGCCAGCCCCACAGGGGGATCGGTGGCCTCTGAAGCTTTCTTT
>-|TRBV30|-|TRBJ1-3
CAWSNGPGAGNTIYF
TGTGCCTGGAGCAACGGGCCGGGGGCTGGAAACACCATATATTTT
>few|TRBV4-2|TRBD1|TRBJ1-1
CASSQNPGQGNTEAFF
TGTGCCAGCAGCCAAAACCCGGGACAGGGGAACACTGAAGCTTTCTTT
>-|TRBV11-1|TRBD1|TRBJ1-1
CASRPTGLTTEAFF
TGTGCCAGCAGGCCGACAGGGCTTACCACTGAAGCTTTCTTT
>-|TRBV4-1|TRBD1|TRBJ1-1
CASSTRQGADTEAFF
TGCGCCAGCAGCACTCGACAGGGGGCGGACACTGAAGCTTTCTTT
>-|TRBV5-6|TRBD1|TRBJ2-1
CASSLPTGSVDEQFF
TGTGCCAGCAGCTTACCGACAGGGAGTGTCGATGAGCAGTTCTTC
>once|TRBV6-1|-|TRBJ2-2
CASSESQGTTGELFF
TGTGCCAGCAGTGAATCCCAGGGAACAACCGGGGAGCTGTTTTTT
>-|TRBV10-1|-|TRBJ1-2
CASSENRPYGYTF
TGCGCCAGCAGTGAGAACAGGCCCTATGGCTACACCTTC
>-|TRBV18|TRBD1|TRBJ1-2
CASSPRDRANYGYTF
TGTGCCAGCTCACCACGGGACAGGGCTAACTATGGCTACACCTTC
>-|TRBV7-8|TRBD2|TRBJ2-7
CASSRLTSGPYEQYF
TGTGCCAGCAGCCGGTTAACTAGCGGACCCTACGAGCAGTACTTC
>-|TRBV10-3|-|TRBJ1-4
CAISVLGGATNEKLFF
TGTGCCATCAGTGTCCTAGGCGGGGCAACTAATGAAAAACTGTTTTTT
>-|TRBV5-1|-|TRBJ2-1
CASNREGVNEQFF
TGCGCCAGCAACAGGGAAGGGGTCAATGAGCAGTTCTTC
>-|TRBV2|-|TRBJ2-7
CASSELYEQYF
TGTGCCAGCAGTGAACTCTACGAGCAGTACTTC
>-|TRBV6-5|-|TRBJ2-7
CASSRGPSGEQYF
TGTGCCAGCAGCCGAGGACCTTCGGGGGAGCAGTACTTC
>-|TRBV27|TRBD2|TRBJ2-7
CASSPAAGGQGEQYF
TGTGCCAGCAGTCCAGCAGCGGGGGGTCAGGGCGAGCAGTACTTC
>-|TRBV6-1|TRBD1|TRBJ1-6
CASSIDRGRGPLHF
TGTGCCAGCAGTATTGACAGGGGGCGCGGACCCCTCCACTTT
>-|TRBV27|TRBD2|TRBJ2-5
CASSLSYSASGAPIQETQYF
TGTGCCAGCAGTTTATCGTATTCGGCTAGCGGGGCTCCGATCCAAGAGACCCAGTACTTC
>once|TRBV7-2|-|TRBJ2-5
CASSFHHRAQETQYF
TGTGCCAGCAGCTTTCATCACAGGGCCCAAGAGACCCAGTACTTC
>-|TRBV7-8|-|TRBJ1-2
CASSLDSGYGRPYGYTF
TGTGCCAGCAGCTTAGACAGCGGGTACGGCAGGCCCTATGGCTACACCTTC
>-|TRBV4-1|TRBD2|TRBJ2-1
CASSQDFGTSMGEQFF
TGCGCCAGCAGCCAAGATTTCGGGACTAGTATGGGTGAGCAGTTCTTC
>-|TRBV18|TRBD2|TRBJ2-7
CASSRLTSGGSYEQYF
TGTGCCAGCTCACGGCTGACTAGCGGGGGCTCCTACGAGCAGTACTTC
>-|TRBV2|TRBD2|TRBJ2-7
CASRKLAGESYEQYF
TGTGCCAGCAGGAAACTAGCGGGGGAATCCTACGAGCAGTACTTC
>-|TRBV4-1|-|TRBJ1-3
CASSQEGTLSGNTIYF
TGCGCCAGCAGCCAAGAGGGCACCCTCTCTGGAAACACCATATATTTT
>-|TRBV5-1|-|TRBJ2-7
CASSFTGQKATYEQYF
TGCGCCAGCAGTTTTACAGGGCAGAAAGCGACCTACGAGCAGTACTTC
>-|TRBV10-3|-|TRBJ1-2
CAISPGEPLGYTF
TGTGCCATCAGTCCTGGGGAGCCGTTAGGCTACACCTTC
>-|TRBV5-1|TRBD1|TRBJ1-6
CASSRGTGDGNSPLHF
TGCGCCAGCAGCAGAGGGACAGGGGATGGCAATTCACCCCTCCACTTT
>many|TRBV7-7|TRBD2|TRBJ2-1
CASSLRTSGGSANNEQFF
TGTGCTAGCAGCCTCCGGACTAGCGGGGGCTCTGCCAACAATGAGCAGTTCTTC
>-|TRBV6-5|TRBD2|TRBJ2-7
CASSPGLAGAYEQYF
TGTGCCAGCAGCCCCGGACTAGCGGGGGCCTACGAGCAGTACTTC
>-|TRBV10-2|TRBD1|TRBJ1-1
CASSLQGDTEAFF
TGCGCCAGCAGTCTACAGGGGGACACTGAAGCTTTCTTT
>-|TRBV7-9|TRBD2|TRBJ2-3
CASSFRLSGGITDTQYF
TGTGCCAGCAGCTTTAGGTTGAGCGGGGGGATCACAGATACGCAGTATTTT
>-|TRBV7-8|TRBD2|TRBJ2-7
CASANLGLAGSSYEQYF
TGTGCCAGCGCTAACCTGGGACTAGCGGGGTCCTCGTACGAGCAGTACTTC
>-|TRBV5-4|TRBD1|TRBJ2-5
CASSLAARGLETQYF
TGTGCCAGCAGCTTGGCCGCCAGGGGGCTGGAGACCCAGTACTTC
>-|TRBV27|TRBD1|TRBJ2-7
CASTSRGREQYF
TGTGCCAGCACAAGCAGGGGGCGGGAGCAGTACTTC